This entry describes one T cell receptor beta chain. Antigen specificity is unknown. This was the immunoSEQ version 4 assay in survey mode. The table came from immunoSEQ multiplex PCR; TCRdb's copy has only in-frame clones and leaves some out. The table records roughly 32,000 clones, 80% to 90% of them present only once. The CDR3 is 14 amino acids. Germline-derived CDR1 and CDR2 are KGHDR and SFDVKD. V lost 6 bases, J lost 0 bases, and 5 bases lay in between. Cells were stimulated with overlapping HIV-1 Gag 15-mer peptides. CD40L/CD69 double-negative CD45RO-high memory CD4+ T cells were collected. The source of the sample is a study of persistence of HIV-infected CD4 T cells.

The genes are TRBV24-1 and TRBJ2-6; D gene uncertain. This receptor was taken from an adult woman with HIV who was CMV-seropositive. Source: CD4+ T cells sorted from PBMCs after approximately 19-hour stimulation, taken from a patient who received antiretroviral therapy. This CDR3 is CATSQISGANVLTF. As DNA, the CDR3 is TGTGCCACCAGTCAGATCTCTGGGGCCAACGTCCTGACTTTC.